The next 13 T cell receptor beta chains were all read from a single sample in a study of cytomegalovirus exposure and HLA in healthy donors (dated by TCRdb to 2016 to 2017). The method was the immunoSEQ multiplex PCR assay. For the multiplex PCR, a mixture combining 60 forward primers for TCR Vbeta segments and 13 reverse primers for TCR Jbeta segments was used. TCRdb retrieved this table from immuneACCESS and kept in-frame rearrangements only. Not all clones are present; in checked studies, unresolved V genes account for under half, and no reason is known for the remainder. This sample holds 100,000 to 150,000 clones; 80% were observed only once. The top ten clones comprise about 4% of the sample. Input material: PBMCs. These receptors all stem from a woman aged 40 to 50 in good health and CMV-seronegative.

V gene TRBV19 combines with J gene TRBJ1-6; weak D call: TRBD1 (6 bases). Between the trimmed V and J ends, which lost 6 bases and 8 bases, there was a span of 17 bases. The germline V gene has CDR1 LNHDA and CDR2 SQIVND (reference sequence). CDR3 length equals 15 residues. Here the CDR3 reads CASSMGRGGYSPLHF. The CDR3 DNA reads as TGTGCCAGTAGCATGGGCAGGGGAGGGTATTCACCCCTCCACTTT.

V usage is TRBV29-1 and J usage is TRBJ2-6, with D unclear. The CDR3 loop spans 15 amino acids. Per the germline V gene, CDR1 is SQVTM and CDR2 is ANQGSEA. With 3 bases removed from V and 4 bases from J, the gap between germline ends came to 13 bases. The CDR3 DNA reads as TGCAGCGTTGAGGGCAGAAGTGAAGGGGCCAACGTCCTGACTTTC. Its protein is CSVEGRSEGANVLTF.

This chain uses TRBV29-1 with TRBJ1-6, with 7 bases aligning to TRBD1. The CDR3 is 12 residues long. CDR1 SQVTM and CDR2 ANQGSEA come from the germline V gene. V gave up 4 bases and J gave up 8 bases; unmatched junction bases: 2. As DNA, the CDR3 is TGCAGCGTTGGAACAGGGGATTCACCCCTCCACTTT. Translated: CSVGTGDSPLHF.

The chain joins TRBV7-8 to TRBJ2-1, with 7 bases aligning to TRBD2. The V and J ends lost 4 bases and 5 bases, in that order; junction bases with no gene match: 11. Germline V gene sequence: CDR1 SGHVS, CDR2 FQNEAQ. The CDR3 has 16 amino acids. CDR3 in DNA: TGTGCCAGCAGCTCAGTGGTCCAGCGGGAAAACAATGAGCAGTTCTTC. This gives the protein CASSSVVQRENNEQFF. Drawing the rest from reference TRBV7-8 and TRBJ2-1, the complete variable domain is GAGVSQSPRYKVAKRGQDVALRCDPISGHVSLFWYQQALGQGPEFLTYFQNEAQLDKSGLPSDRFFAERPEGSVSTLKIQRTQQEDSAVYLCASSSVVQRENNEQFFGPGTRLTVL.

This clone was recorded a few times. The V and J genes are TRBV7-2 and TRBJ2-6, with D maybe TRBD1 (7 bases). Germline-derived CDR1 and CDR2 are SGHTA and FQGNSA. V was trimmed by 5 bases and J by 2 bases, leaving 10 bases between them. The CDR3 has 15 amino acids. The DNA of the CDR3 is TGTGCCAGCAGCGGAGGGGGCGCTGGGGCCAACGTCCTGACTTTC. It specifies CASSGGGAGANVLTF.

This CDR3 is CASSHTGSWEQYF. CDR3 bases: TGTGCCAGCAGCCACACAGGGAGCTGGGAGCAGTACTTC. V gene TRBV7-6 combines with J gene TRBJ2-7; tentative D call: TRBD1 (6 bases). The V gene's germline CDR1 is SGHVS and CDR2 FNYEAQ. CDR3 length equals 13 residues. V was pared by 5 bases and J by 7 bases, with 15 bases between.

The CDR3 region has the DNA TGTGCCAGTAGTATAGGGGCAGACGTGGGTCAGCCCCAGCATTTT. It codes for CASSIGADVGQPQHF. J is TRBJ1-5 and V is TRBV19; D not resolved. Between the trimmed V and J ends, which lost 1 base and 6 bases, there was a span of 13 bases. CDR3 length: 15 amino acids. Germline assignment: CDR1 LNHDA and CDR2 SQIVND (reference sequence).

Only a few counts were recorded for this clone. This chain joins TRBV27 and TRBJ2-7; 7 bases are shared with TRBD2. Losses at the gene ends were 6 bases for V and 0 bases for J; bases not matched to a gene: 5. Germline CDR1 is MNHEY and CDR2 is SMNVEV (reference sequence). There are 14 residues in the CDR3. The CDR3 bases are TGTGCCAGCAGACTAGCGAGCACCTCCTACGAGCAGTACTTC. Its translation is CASRLASTSYEQYF.

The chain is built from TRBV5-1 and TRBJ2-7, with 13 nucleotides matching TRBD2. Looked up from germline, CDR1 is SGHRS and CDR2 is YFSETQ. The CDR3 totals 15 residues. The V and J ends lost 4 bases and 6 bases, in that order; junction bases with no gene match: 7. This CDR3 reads CASSPGLAGVSEQYF. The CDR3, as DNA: TGCGCCAGCAGCCCCGGACTAGCGGGGGTTAGCGAGCAGTACTTC.

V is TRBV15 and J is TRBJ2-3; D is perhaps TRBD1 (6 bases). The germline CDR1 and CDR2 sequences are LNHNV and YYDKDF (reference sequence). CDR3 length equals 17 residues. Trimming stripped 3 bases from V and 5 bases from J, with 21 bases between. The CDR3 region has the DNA TGTGCCACCAGCAGGCCCGGGAATCGCAGGGGTGAAGATACGCAGTATTTT. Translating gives CATSRPGNRRGEDTQYF. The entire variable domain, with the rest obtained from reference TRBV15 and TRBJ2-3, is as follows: DAMVIQNPRYQVTQFGKPVTLSCSQTLNHNVMYWYQQKSSQAPKLLFHYYDKDFNNEADTPDNFQSRRPNTSFCFLDIRSPGLGDTAMYLCATSRPGNRRGEDTQYFGPGTRLTVL.

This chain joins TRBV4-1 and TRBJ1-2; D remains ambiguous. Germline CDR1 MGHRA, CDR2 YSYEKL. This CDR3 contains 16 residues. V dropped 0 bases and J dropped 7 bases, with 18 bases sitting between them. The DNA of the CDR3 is TGCGCCAGCAGCCAAGATAGGGCCAGGAAAGCGGTTGGCTACACCTTC. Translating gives CASSQDRARKAVGYTF.

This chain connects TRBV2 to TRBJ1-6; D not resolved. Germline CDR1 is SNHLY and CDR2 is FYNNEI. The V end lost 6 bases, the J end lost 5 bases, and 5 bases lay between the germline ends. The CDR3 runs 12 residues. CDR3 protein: CASRRDNSPLHF. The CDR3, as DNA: TGTGCCAGCAGGAGGGATAATTCACCCCTCCACTTT.

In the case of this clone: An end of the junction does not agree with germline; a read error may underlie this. The CDR3 protein is CAISDSTGTPARF. The CDR3 coding sequence is TGTGCCATCAGTGATTCGACAGGGACCCCGGCCCGGTTC. The chain is built from TRBV10-3 and TRBJ2-4, with 7 bases that match TRBD1. CDR1 and CDR2 from the germline V gene are ENHRY and SYGVKD. This CDR3 has 13 amino acids.